This is a list of T cell receptor beta chains from one sample in a study of T-cell reconstitution after alpha-beta-depleted transplantation in children. TCRdb analysed the PCR reads with MiXCR anew, one entry per CDR3 protein. The table lists 450,000 to 600,000 distinct CDR3 sequences, 30% to 35% of them singletons. This material consisted of PBMCs from the stem cell graft donor, taken from the stem cell graft. The receptors derive from a human donor who donated a stem cell graft to a child with aplastic anemia. Both conserved end residues are trimmed from each CDR3.

CDR3aa,j_gene,v_gene
AWSSPNTEAF,TRBJ1-1,TRBV30
ASSLSLAWETQY,TRBJ2-5,TRBV12-3/TRBV12-4
ASSYDRQGNVYEQY,TRBJ2-7,TRBV6-2/TRBV6-3
SARDYGSGEGYT,TRBJ1-2,TRBV20-1
ASSPEGQGAIYGYT,TRBJ1-2,TRBV18
ASSLEAMGGTEAF,TRBJ1-1,TRBV7-9
SARSLSRGEAF,TRBJ1-1,TRBV20-1
SVETSWDRDGDT,TRBJ1-2,TRBV29-1
ASRLGTSGRDTQY,TRBJ2-3,TRBV12-3/TRBV12-4
SAPGGTDTQY,TRBJ2-3,TRBV20-1
ASALKTGNTIY,TRBJ1-3,TRBV27
ASSSQIGLAGGEQF,TRBJ2-1,TRBV12-3/TRBV12-4
ASSQGGARETQY,TRBJ2-5,TRBV14
ASSLTSDSYEQY,TRBJ2-7,TRBV7-3
ASLQGYEQY,TRBJ2-7,TRBV6-2/TRBV6-3
ASGAQGTSLSEAF,TRBJ1-1,TRBV5-1
ATSVALAVHNEQF,TRBJ2-1,TRBV15
SAREAGGTEAF,TRBJ1-1,TRBV20-1
ASSFPGAPTDTQY,TRBJ2-3,TRBV12-3/TRBV12-4
ASSGTTGIQETQY,TRBJ2-5,TRBV4-1